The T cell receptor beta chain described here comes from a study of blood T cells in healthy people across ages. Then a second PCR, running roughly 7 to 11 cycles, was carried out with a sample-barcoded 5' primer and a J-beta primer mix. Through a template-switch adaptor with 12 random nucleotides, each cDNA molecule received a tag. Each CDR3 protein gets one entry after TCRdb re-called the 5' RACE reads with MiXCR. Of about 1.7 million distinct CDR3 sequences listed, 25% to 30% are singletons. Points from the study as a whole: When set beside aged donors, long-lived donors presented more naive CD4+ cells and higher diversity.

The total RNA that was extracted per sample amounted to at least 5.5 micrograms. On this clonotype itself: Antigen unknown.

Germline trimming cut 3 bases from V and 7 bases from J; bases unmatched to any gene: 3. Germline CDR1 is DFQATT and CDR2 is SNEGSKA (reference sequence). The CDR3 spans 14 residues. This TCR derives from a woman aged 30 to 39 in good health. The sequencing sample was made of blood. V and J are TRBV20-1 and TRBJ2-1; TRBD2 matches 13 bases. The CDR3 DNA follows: TGCAGTGCTAGTGAACTAGCGGGAGGGAATGAGCAGTTCTTC. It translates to CSASELAGGNEQFF.